Below, one TCR beta chain is given with its context. Its antigen has not been determined. No base quality values were provided; no much bigger clone lies one nucleotide off. Ophthalmopathy patients had moderately to severely active disease, with a Clinical Activity Score of 3 or more, a NOSPECS grade of 4 or more, and a disease duration of less than 3 months. The study excluded patients with uncontrolled infections, other autoimmune diseases, pregnancy or lactation. Diagnoses were established on the basis of clinical symptoms, serum thyroxine and TRAb, thyroid ultrasound, and orbital computed tomography. Ficoll-Paque density gradient centrifugation was used to isolate PBMCs from 10 ml of fresh peripheral blood. Total RNA was extracted using Trizol reagent, and RNA quality was assessed on an Agilent 2100 Bioanalyzer. Its CDR3 holds 15 amino acids, cysteine through phenylalanine. Just the 45-base CDR3 DNA is kept, in frame starting at base 1. The junction shows trimming of 5 bases on V and 2 bases on J, plus 15 bases between the germline ends. CDR1 and CDR2 are drawn from the germline V gene (reference sequence): LNHNV, YYDKDF.

The data derive from a study of T cells in Graves' hyperthyroidism and ophthalmopathy (dated by TCRdb to between 2017 and 2020). At the level of the whole study: Peripheral blood was sampled at the time of initial diagnosis, prior to any treatment. To identify TCR V-J signatures that set the groups apart, the researchers used a discovery cohort of 100 patients, made up of about 44 with Graves' ophthalmopathy and some 58 with stable Graves' hyperthyroidism. For training and testing, the 80 to 100 patients in the discovery cohort were randomly divided in a 7:3 ratio. The study also compared thyroid tissue and blood T-cell repertoires from over 5 Graves' hyperthyroidism patients. Whether ophthalmopathy could be predicted prospectively was tested in an independent validation cohort made up of approximately 19 hyperthyroidism patients plus 17 patients who later progressed to ophthalmopathy. After sampling, hyperthyroidism patients received methimazole starting at 30 mg daily, and ophthalmopathy patients received high-dose intravenous methylprednisolone. The paper describes TCR Vbeta CDR3 sequencing of some 130 peripheral blood samples, made up of 43 ophthalmopathy patients, around 78 hyperthyroidism patients and some 17 progressor patients.

The TCR beta CDR3 regions were amplified from the RNA transcripts. For the first round of RT-PCR on the TCR CDR3, the HTBI primer set was used together with the Qiagen OneStep RT-PCR kit. Libraries were constructed in a second round of multiplex PCR, after which size selection and purification were carried out. Libraries were sequenced paired-end with 100 bp reads on an Illumina HiSeq2000. Per the source publication's procedure: SOAPnuke was used to process the raw data, removing reads that contained adapters or uncalled bases, had a mean Phred below 15, or lacked an exact match to the constant primer or identifier. COPE v1.2.5 was used to merge high-quality paired reads, and clonotypes were defined as unique nucleotide sequences. Clonotypes were aligned to IMGT TRBV, TRBD and TRBJ reference segments using MiTCR v1.1. The analysis included only V-J combinations with a frequency above 0.0001, which together covered 99% to 99.2% of the repertoires. A TCS score was defined as the ratio of F50 (clonal expansion) to E x V (chaos), with BLOSUM62-based TCRdist applied between CDR3 peptides within each V-J. Welch's t-statistics and random forest reduced roughly 530 V-J features to roughly 13, which were used in a naive Bayes classifier (R e1071). The public sequencing data were trimmed at Q25 with fastp and processed into clonotypes with MiXCR by TCRdb, which kept only in-frame beta chains. Each CDR3 protein gets just one entry, which takes the most common genes and DNA from the rows behind it. What appears here as the V and J calls and clone size reflects TCRdb's work, not the paper's. The table for this sample lists around 600,000 distinct CDR3 sequences; 16% of them were counted only once. The top ten clonotypes cover more than 3% of the sample.

Study-level results and caveats: A model built on a 13 V-J signature distinguished ophthalmopathy from stable hyperthyroidism, reaching around 90% sensitivity and around 82% specificity in cross-validation and 80%/75% in testing. Most expanded thyroid clonotypes (frequency above 0.001) were also found in blood, which suggests that blood repertoires may mirror thyroid immune responses. In validation, the model predicted progression to ophthalmopathy a median of roughly six months before onset, with around 70% sensitivity and more than 72% specificity. No statistical method was used to fix the sample size in advance, and group allocation was not hidden from the investigators.

The receptor comes from a woman between 40 and 55 years old with Graves' ophthalmopathy. Sequencing was done on a sample of blood. Here the chain combines TRBV15 and TRBJ2-5, with a weak D call of TRBD1 (6 bases match). The base sequence is TGTGCCACCAGCGGACGGGTCAGGGGACAAGAGACCCAGTACTTC. The translation is CATSGRVRGQETQYF. Reference TRBV15 and TRBJ2-5 proteins supply the regions before and after the CDR3; the full variable domain is: DAMVIQNPRYQVTQFGKPVTLSCSQTLNHNVMYWYQQKSSQAPKLLFHYYDKDFNNEADTPDNFQSRRPNTSFCFLDIRSPGLGDTAMYLCATSGRVRGQETQYFGPGTRLLVL.